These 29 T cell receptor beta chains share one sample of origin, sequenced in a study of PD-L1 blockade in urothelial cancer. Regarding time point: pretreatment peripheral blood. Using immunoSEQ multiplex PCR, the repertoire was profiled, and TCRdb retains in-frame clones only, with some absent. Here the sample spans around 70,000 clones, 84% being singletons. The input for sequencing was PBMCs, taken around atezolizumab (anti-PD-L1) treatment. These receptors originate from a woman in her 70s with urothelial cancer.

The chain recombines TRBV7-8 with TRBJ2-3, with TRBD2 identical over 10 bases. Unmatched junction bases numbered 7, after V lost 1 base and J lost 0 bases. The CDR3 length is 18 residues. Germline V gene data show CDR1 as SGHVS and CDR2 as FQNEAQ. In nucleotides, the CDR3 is TGTGCCAGCAGCTTAGGGGGTCTAGCGGGGGCCAGCACAGATACGCAGTATTTT. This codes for CASSLGGLAGASTDTQYF.

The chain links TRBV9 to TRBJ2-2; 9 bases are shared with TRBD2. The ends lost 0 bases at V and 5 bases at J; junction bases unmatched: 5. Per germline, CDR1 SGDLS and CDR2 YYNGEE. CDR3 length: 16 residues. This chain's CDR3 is CASSVVGLAGTGELFF. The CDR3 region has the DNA TGTGCCAGCAGCGTAGTTGGGCTAGCGGGGACCGGGGAGCTGTTTTTT.

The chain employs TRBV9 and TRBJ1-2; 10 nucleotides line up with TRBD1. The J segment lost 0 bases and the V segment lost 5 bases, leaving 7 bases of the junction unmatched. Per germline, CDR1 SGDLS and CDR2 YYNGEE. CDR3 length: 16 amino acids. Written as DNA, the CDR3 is TGTGCCAGCAGAGCCGGGACAGGGGTAGCTAACTATGGCTACACCTTC. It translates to CASRAGTGVANYGYTF. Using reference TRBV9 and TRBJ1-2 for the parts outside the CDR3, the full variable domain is DSGVTQTPKHLITATGQRVTLRCSPRSGDLSVYWYQQSLDQGLQFLIQYYNGEERAKGNILERFSAQQFPDLHSELNLSSLELGDSALYFCASRAGTGVANYGYTFGSGTRLTVV.

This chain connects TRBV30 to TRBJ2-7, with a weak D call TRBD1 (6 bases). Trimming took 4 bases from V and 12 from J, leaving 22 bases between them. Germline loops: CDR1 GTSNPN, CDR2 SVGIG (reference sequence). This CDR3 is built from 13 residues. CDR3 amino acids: CAWIPTGRGVLYF. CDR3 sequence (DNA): TGTGCCTGGATCCCCACCGGCAGGGGTGTTCTGTACTTC.

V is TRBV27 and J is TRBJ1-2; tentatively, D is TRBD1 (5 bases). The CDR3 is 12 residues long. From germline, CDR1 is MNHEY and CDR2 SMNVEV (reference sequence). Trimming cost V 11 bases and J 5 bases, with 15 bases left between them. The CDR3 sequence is CAVGQPLYGYTF. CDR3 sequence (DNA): TGTGCCGTTGGACAACCTCTGTATGGCTACACCTTC.

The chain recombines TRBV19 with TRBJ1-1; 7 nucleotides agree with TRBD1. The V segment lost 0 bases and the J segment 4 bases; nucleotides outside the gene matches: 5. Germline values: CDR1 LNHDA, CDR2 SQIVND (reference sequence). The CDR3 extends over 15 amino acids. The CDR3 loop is CASSIEETGTTEAFF. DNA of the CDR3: TGTGCCAGTAGTATAGAGGAGACAGGGACCACTGAAGCTTTCTTT.

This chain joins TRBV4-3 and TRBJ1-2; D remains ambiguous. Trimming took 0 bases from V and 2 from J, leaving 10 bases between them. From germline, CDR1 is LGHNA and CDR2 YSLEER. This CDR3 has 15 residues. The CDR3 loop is CASSQDQGGNYGYTF. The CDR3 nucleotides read TGCGCCAGCAGCCAAGATCAAGGAGGGAACTATGGCTACACCTTC.

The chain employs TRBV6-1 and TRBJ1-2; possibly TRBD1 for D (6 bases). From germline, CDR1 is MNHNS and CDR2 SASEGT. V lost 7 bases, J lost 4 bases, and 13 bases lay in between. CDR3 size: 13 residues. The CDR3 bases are TGTGCCAGCATATACAGGGTGGGCTATGGCTACACCTTC. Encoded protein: CASIYRVGYGYTF.

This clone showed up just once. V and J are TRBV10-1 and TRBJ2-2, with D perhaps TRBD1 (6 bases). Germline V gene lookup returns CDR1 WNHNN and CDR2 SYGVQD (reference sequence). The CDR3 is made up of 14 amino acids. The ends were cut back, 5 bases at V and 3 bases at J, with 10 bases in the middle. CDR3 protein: CASSPRGDTGELFF. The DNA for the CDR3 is TGCGCCAGCAGTCCCAGGGGTGACACCGGGGAGCTGTTTTTT.

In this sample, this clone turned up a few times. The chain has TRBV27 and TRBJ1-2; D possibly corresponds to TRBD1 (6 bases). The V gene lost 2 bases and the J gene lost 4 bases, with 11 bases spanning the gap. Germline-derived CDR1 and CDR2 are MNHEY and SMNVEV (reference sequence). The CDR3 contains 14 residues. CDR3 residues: CASSLGGAGYGYTF. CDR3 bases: TGTGCCAGCAGTTTAGGGGGCGCGGGCTATGGCTACACCTTC.

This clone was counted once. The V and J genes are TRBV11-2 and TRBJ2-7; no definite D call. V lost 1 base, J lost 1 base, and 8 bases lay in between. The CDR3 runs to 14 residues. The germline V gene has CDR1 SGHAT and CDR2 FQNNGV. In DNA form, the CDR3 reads TGTGCCAGCAGCTTAGGCCTAATTTCCTACGAGCAGTACTTC. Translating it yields CASSLGLISYEQYF.

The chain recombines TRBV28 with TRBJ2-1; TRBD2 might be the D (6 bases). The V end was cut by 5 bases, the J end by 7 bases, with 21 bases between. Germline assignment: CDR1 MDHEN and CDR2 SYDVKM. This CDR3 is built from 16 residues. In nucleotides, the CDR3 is TGTGCCAGCAGTCCCCCGACGGGAGTTAAGTCGAATGAGCAGTTCTTC. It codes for CASSPPTGVKSNEQFF.

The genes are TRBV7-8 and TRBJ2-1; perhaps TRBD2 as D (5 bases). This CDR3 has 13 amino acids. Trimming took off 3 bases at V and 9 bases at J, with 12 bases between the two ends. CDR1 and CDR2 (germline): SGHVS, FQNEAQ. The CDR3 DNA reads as TGTGCCAGCAGCTTTGAATCTAGCACTGAGCAGTTCTTC. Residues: CASSFESSTEQFF. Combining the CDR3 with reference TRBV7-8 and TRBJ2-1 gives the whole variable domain GAGVSQSPRYKVAKRGQDVALRCDPISGHVSLFWYQQALGQGPEFLTYFQNEAQLDKSGLPSDRFFAERPEGSVSTLKIQRTQQEDSAVYLCASSFESSTEQFFGPGTRLTVL.

Here the CDR3 DNA reads TGCGCCAGCAGCCAAGTCGGTCTAGCGGGGGGGGTAGGGAACACAGATACGCAGTATTTT. This sequence encodes CASSQVGLAGGVGNTDTQYF. The chain employs TRBV4-1 and TRBJ2-3, with 12 bases fitting TRBD2. The CDR3 extends over 20 amino acids. Losses at the gene ends were 1 base for V and 2 bases for J; bases not matched to a gene: 13. From germline, CDR1 is MGHRA and CDR2 YSYEKL.

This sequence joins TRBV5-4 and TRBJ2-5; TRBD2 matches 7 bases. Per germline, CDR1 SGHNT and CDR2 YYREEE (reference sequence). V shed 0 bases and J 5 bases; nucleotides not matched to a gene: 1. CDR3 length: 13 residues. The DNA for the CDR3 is TGTGCCAGCAGCTTGGTGGGGGGGGAGACCCAGTACTTC. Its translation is CASSLVGGETQYF.

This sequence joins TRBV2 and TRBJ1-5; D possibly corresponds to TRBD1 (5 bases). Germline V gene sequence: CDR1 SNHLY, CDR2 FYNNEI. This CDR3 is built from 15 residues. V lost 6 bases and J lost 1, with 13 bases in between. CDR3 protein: CASSFWGESNQPQHF. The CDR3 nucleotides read TGTGCCAGCAGCTTTTGGGGGGAGAGCAATCAGCCCCAGCATTTT.

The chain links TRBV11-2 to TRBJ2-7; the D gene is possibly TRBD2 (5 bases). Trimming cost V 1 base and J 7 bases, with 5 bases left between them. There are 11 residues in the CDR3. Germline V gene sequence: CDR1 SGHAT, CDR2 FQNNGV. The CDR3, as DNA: TGTGCCAGCAGCTTAGCGGGAGAGCAGTACTTC. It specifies CASSLAGEQYF.

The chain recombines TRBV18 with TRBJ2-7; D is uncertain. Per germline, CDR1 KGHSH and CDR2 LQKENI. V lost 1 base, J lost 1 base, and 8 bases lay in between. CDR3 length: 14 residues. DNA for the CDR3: TGTGCCAGCTCACCACTGGAACAGTCCTACGAGCAGTACTTC. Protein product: CASSPLEQSYEQYF.

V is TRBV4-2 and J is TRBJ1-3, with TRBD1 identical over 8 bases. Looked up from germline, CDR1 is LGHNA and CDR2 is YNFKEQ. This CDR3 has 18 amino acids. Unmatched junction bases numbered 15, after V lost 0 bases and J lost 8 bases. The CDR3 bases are TGTGCCAGCAGCCAAGAAAAAAGTTGGCGGACAGGGTCCCACACCATATATTTT. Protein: CASSQEKSWRTGSHTIYF.

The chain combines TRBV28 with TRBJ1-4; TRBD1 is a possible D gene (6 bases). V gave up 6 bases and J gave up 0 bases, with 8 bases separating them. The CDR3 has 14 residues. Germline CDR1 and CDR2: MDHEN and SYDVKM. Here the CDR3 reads CASSRGSTNEKLFF. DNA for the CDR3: TGTGCCAGCAGCAGGGGTTCAACTAATGAAAAACTGTTTTTT.

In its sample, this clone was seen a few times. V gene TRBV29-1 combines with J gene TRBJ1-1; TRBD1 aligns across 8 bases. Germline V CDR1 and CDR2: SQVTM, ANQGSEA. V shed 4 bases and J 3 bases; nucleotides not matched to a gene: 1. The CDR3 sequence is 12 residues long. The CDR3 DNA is TGCAGCGTTGGGACAGGGTACACTGAAGCTTTCTTT. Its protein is CSVGTGYTEAFF.

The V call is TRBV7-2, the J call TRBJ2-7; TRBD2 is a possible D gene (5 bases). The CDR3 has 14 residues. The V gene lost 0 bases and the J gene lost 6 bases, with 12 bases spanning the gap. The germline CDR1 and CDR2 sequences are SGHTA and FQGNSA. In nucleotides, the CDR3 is TGTGCCAGCAGCTTAGCGGGATCGGGGATCGAGCAGTACTTC. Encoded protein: CASSLAGSGIEQYF.

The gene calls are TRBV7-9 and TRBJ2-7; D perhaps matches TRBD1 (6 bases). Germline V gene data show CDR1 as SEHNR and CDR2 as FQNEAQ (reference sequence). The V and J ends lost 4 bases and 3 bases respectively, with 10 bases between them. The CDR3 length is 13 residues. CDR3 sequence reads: CASSWDTYYEQYF. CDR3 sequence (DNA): TGTGCCAGCAGCTGGGACACTTACTACGAGCAGTACTTC. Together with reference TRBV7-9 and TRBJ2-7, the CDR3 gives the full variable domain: DTGVSQNPRHKITKRGQNVTFRCDPISEHNRLYWYRQTLGQGPEFLTYFQNEAQLEKSRLLSDRFSAERPKGSFSTLEIQRTEQGDSAMYLCASSWDTYYEQYFGPGTRLTVT.

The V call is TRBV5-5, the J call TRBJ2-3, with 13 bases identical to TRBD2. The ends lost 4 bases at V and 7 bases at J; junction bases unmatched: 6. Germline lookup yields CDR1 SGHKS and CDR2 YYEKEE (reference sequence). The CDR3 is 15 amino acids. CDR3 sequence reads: CASSTTSGGANTQYF. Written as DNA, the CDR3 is TGTGCCAGCAGCACAACTAGCGGGGGGGCAAATACGCAGTATTTT.

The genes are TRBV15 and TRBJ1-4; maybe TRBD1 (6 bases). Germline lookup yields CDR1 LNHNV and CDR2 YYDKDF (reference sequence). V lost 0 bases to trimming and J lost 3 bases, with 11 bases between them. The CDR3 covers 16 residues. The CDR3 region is CATSRDLQGSNEKLFF. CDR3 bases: TGTGCCACCAGCAGAGATCTACAGGGATCTAATGAAAAACTGTTTTTT.

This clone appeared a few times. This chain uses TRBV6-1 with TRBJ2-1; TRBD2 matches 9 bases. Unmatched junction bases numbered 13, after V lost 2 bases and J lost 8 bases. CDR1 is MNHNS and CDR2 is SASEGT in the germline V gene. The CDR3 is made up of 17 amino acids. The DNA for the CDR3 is TGTGCCAGCAGTGAAAGGGTTGGCGGGAGGGCCTTGGATGAGCAGTTCTTC. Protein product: CASSERVGGRALDEQFF.

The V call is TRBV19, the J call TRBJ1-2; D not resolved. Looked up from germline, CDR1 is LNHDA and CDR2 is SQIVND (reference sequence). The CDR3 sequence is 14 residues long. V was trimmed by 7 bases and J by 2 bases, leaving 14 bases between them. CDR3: CASTWSGSNYGYTF. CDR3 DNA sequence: TGTGCCAGTACCTGGTCGGGGTCCAACTATGGCTACACCTTC. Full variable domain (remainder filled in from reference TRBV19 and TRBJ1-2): DGGITQSPKYLFRKEGQNVTLSCEQNLNHDAMYWYRQDPGQGLRLIYYSQIVNDFQKGDIAEGYSVSREKKESFPLTVTSAQKNPTAFYLCASTWSGSNYGYTFGSGTRLTVV.

CDR3 nucleotides: TGTGCCAGCAGCCTCCCGGCGGGTGTCGGGGAGCTGTTTTTT. Amino acids: CASSLPAGVGELFF. J is TRBJ2-2 and V is TRBV5-5, with D perhaps matching TRBD2 (5 bases). Trimming took 4 bases from V and 7 from J, leaving 14 bases between them. Looked up from germline, CDR1 is SGHKS and CDR2 is YYEKEE (reference sequence). CDR3 size: 14 residues. Full variable domain (remainder filled in from reference TRBV5-5 and TRBJ2-2): DAGVTQSPTHLIKTRGQQVTLRCSPISGHKSVSWYQQVLGQGPQFIFQYYEKEERGRGNFPDRFSARQFPNYSSELNVNALLLGDSALYLCASSLPAGVGELFFGEGSRLTVL.

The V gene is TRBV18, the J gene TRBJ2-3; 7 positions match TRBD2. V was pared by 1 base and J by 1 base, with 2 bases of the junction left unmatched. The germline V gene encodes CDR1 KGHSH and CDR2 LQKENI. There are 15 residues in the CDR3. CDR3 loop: CASSPQGLRTDTQYF. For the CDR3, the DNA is TGTGCCAGCTCACCACAGGGACTACGCACAGATACGCAGTATTTT.